Shown below are 27 T cell receptor beta chains from a single sample sequenced in a study of regulatory T cells in long-lasting Graves disease. Time point indicated: newly diagnosed GD, antithyroid drugs for less than 3 months. PBMCs were the source of the RNA used for TCR sequencing. Through Arm-PCR of CDR3 regions and iRepertoire HTBI primers, TCR beta libraries were built. TCRdb fed the multiplex PCR reads into MiXCR, producing one record per CDR3 protein. This sample has 400,000 to 500,000 distinct CDR3 sequences, with approximately 16% found just once. The sample also formed part of further work on T cells in Graves' hyperthyroidism and ophthalmopathy.

The source was peripheral blood mononuclear cells (PBMCs), collected at new diagnosis, from a patient treated with antithyroid drugs. The receptors shown here come from a woman aged 18-30 years with Graves disease.

This clonotype appeared once. A much larger clone sits a single nucleotide away, making a read error possible. The J gene is TRBJ2-7, the V gene TRBV28; TRBD2 matches at 12 bases. Germline CDR1 and CDR2: MDHEN and SYDVKM. This CDR3 has 17 residues. The CDR3 coding sequence is TGTGCCAGCAGTTTCTTAGGGACTAGCGGGCCTTCCTACGAGCAGCACTTC. Its translation is CASSFLGTSGPSYEQHF.

This clonotype was seen many times. J is TRBJ2-7 and V is TRBV28, with D perhaps matching TRBD2 (6 bases). The V end was cut by 7 bases, the J end by 3 bases, with 13 bases between. There are 13 residues in the CDR3. Germline-derived CDR1 and CDR2 are MDHEN and SYDVKM. CDR3 DNA sequence: TGTGCCAGCACCCGGGGAGGAGACTACGAGCAGTACTTC. Amino acids: CASTRGGDYEQYF. Filled out from reference TRBV28 and TRBJ2-7, the complete variable domain reads DVKVTQSSRYLVKRTGEKVFLECVQDMDHENMFWYRQDPGLGLRLIYFSYDVKMKEKGDIPEGYSVSREKKERFSLILESASTNQTSMYLCASTRGGDYEQYFGPGTRLTVT.

In this sample, this clonotype turned up a few times. This CDR3 reads CASSVGVSEANGYTF. The CDR3 DNA reads as TGTGCCAGCAGCGTAGGGGTATCAGAAGCAAATGGCTACACCTTC. This sequence joins TRBV9 and TRBJ1-2; D unresolved. V was trimmed by 0 bases and J by 6 bases, leaving 15 bases between them. This CDR3 has 15 residues. Looked up from germline, CDR1 is SGDLS and CDR2 is YYNGEE.

In its sample, this clonotype was seen many times. The rearrangement uses TRBV2 and TRBJ2-5, with TRBD2 identical over 9 bases. CDR3 length: 15 amino acids. V lost 6 bases and J lost 5; bases outside the gene matches: 10. CDR1 SNHLY and CDR2 FYNNEI come from the germline V gene. The CDR3, as DNA: TGTGCCAGCAGGGGGGACTTAGCGGGAGTGGAGACCCAGTACTTC. As protein: CASRGDLAGVETQYF.

This clonotype was recorded at least ten times. V is TRBV20-1 and J is TRBJ2-7, with 7 bases fitting TRBD2. This CDR3 spans 13 amino acids. Unmatched junction bases numbered 2, after V lost 1 base and J lost 2 bases. Germline V gives CDR1 DFQATT, CDR2 SNEGSKA (reference sequence). The CDR3 nucleotides read TGCAGTGCTAGAGTGGCGGGAGCCTACGAGCAGTACTTC. Protein sequence: CSARVAGAYEQYF.

This clonotype was observed many times. This sequence joins TRBV30 and TRBJ2-2; 8 nucleotides line up with TRBD2. V lost 8 bases, J lost 5 bases, and 13 bases stayed unmatched. This CDR3 region has 15 residues. The germline gives CDR1 GTSNPN, CDR2 SVGIG (reference sequence). The DNA for the CDR3 is TGTGCCACAAGAGCGGCGGGAGGTGGGACCGGGGAGCTGTTTTTT. Translated: CATRAAGGGTGELFF.

This chain links TRBV14 with TRBJ2-1; TRBD1 might be the D (6 bases). Germline V gene lookup returns CDR1 SGHDN and CDR2 FVKESK. Trimming removed 7 bases at V and 4 bases at J, with 17 bases between. This CDR3 region has 15 residues. The chain's CDR3 is CASNTGSWTYNEQFF. Written as DNA, the CDR3 is TGTGCCAGCAATACAGGGTCTTGGACTTACAATGAGCAGTTCTTC. Variable domain in full (rest from reference TRBV14 and TRBJ2-1): EAGVTQFPSHSVIEKGQTVTLRCDPISGHDNLYWYRRVMGKEIKFLLHFVKESKQDESGMPNNRFLAERTGGTYSTLKVQPAELEDSGVYFCASNTGSWTYNEQFFGPGTRLTVL.

The table lists this clonotype with many counts. The chain joins TRBV12-3 or TRBV12-4 to TRBJ1-6, with TRBD1 identical over 7 bases. CDR3 size: 15 residues. V shed 6 bases and J 7 bases; nucleotides not matched to a gene: 9. CDR3 loop: CASSYRDSSNSPLHF. CDR3 coding DNA: TGTGCCAGCAGCTATCGGGACAGCTCAAATTCACCCCTCCACTTT.

This clonotype was detected many times. V is TRBV7-2 and J is TRBJ1-1; D is possibly TRBD1 (5 bases). The V and J ends lost 2 bases and 6 bases respectively, with 13 bases between them. Germline CDR1 reads SGHTA; CDR2 reads FQGNSA. This CDR3 is 14 amino acids long. CDR3 sequence (DNA): TGTGCCAGCAGCTTACATGGGGGGTTGGCTGAAGCTTTCTTT. This gives the protein CASSLHGGLAEAFF.

The genes are TRBV18 and TRBJ2-3; 12 bases agree with TRBD2. Trimming cost V 3 bases and J 3 bases; bases outside gene matches: 4. Germline V gene sequence: CDR1 KGHSH, CDR2 LQKENI. CDR3 length: 16 amino acids. Here the CDR3 reads CASSPRLAGDTDTQYF. DNA for the CDR3: TGTGCCAGCTCACCCAGACTAGCGGGAGATACAGATACGCAGTATTTT. The full variable domain, with the rest looked up from reference TRBV18 and TRBJ2-3, is NAGVMQNPRHLVRRRGQEARLRCSPMKGHSHVYWYRQLPEEGLKFMVYLQKENIIDESGMPKERFSAEFPKEGPSILRIQQVVRGDSAAYFCASSPRLAGDTDTQYFGPGTRLTVL.

This clonotype was observed a handful of times. This chain connects TRBV3-1 to TRBJ2-1; TRBD2 matches 13 bases. The CDR3 covers 16 residues. V was pared by 1 base and J by 6 bases, with 3 bases of the junction left unmatched. Germline V lookup: CDR1 LGHDT, CDR2 YNNKEL (reference sequence). This chain's CDR3 is CASSQVWTSGSNEQFF. The CDR3 DNA follows: TGTGCCAGCAGCCAAGTTTGGACTAGCGGGAGCAATGAGCAGTTCTTC.

Concerning this clonotype: This clone may be a read error of a much larger clone one base away. The V gene is TRBV3-1, the J gene TRBJ1-2; possibly TRBD1 for D (6 bases). Germline V gene sequence: CDR1 LGHDT, CDR2 YNNKEL (reference sequence). This CDR3 comprises 15 residues. V was trimmed by 0 bases and J by 6 bases, leaving 14 bases between them. The CDR3 protein is CASSQDSGGSNGYTF. The CDR3, as DNA: TGTGCCAGCAGCCAAGACAGTGGGGGCAGTAATGGCTACACCTTC.

Ten or more counts support this clonotype. CDR3 sequence reads: CASSLRDRGYNEQFF. CDR3 nucleotide sequence: TGTGCCAGCAGTCTCCGGGACAGGGGGTACAATGAGCAGTTCTTC. V gene TRBV27 combines with J gene TRBJ2-1; 11 nucleotides align to TRBD1. Germline CDR1 MNHEY, CDR2 SMNVEV (reference sequence). The CDR3 totals 15 residues. Unmatched junction bases numbered 4, after V lost 5 bases and J lost 4 bases.

This clonotype was observed at least ten times. The chain has TRBV28 and TRBJ1-1; D might be TRBD1 (5 bases). Germline V CDR1 and CDR2: MDHEN, SYDVKM. Trimming removed 6 bases at V and 0 bases at J, with 14 bases between. CDR3 length: 15 residues. The CDR3 DNA reads TGTGCCAGCAGCAGGGATGTCCTTATGAACACTGAAGCTTTCTTT. Amino acid sequence: CASSRDVLMNTEAFF.

This clonotype was counted at least ten times. The rearrangement links TRBV6-1 to TRBJ1-2; D is uncertain. V lost 7 bases and J 8 bases, leaving 20 bases between the germline ends. The CDR3 spans 14 residues. The germline CDR1 and CDR2 sequences are MNHNS and SASEGT. CDR3 loop: CASTTRTVWAGYTF. Here the CDR3 DNA reads TGTGCCAGCACCACCCGGACTGTTTGGGCGGGCTACACCTTC.

This clonotype has more than one count but fewer than ten. The rearrangement links TRBV9 to TRBJ1-6, with 7 bases aligning to TRBD1. This CDR3 is 13 amino acids long. The germline V gene encodes CDR1 SGDLS and CDR2 YYNGEE. The trim removed 4 bases at V and 8 bases at J, leaving 3 bases unmatched. CDR3 sequence reads: CASSQGVYSPLHF. Here the CDR3 DNA reads TGTGCCAGCAGCCAGGGGGTCTATTCACCCCTCCACTTT. The variable domain in full, with the rest retrieved from reference TRBV9 and TRBJ1-6, is DSGVTQTPKHLITATGQRVTLRCSPRSGDLSVYWYQQSLDQGLQFLIQYYNGEERAKGNILERFSAQQFPDLHSELNLSSLELGDSALYFCASSQGVYSPLHFGNGTRLTVT.

This clonotype has ten or more counts. The chain employs TRBV5-1 and TRBJ2-1, with 7 bases fitting TRBD1. Germline V CDR1 and CDR2: SGHRS, YFSETQ. The CDR3 length is 14 residues. The trim removed 2 bases at V and 5 bases at J, leaving 4 bases unmatched. The DNA of the CDR3 is TGCGCCAGCAGCTTTGAGGGGGCCCACAATGAGCAGTTCTTC. Translation: CASSFEGAHNEQFF.

V and J are TRBV6-7 and TRBJ2-3; a possible D gene is TRBD2 (5 bases). TRBV6-7 is filed as an ORF, its function uncertain. The CDR3 has 15 residues. Trimming shortened V by 10 bases and J by 4 bases, and 21 bases separated the two germline ends. CDR3 coding DNA: TGTGCCATAACCACTTCTACTCTAGCCGCAGATACGCAGTATTTT. As protein: CAITTSTLAADTQYF.

About this clonotype: The germline gene is not matched at one end of the junction; a read error may be the cause. The chain carries TRBV6-1 and TRBJ1-1; 8 bases are shared with TRBD1. Germline V gene data show CDR1 as MNHNS and CDR2 as SASEGT. The CDR3 sequence is 14 residues long. The CDR3 DNA is TGTGCCAGCAGGGACAGGGAAACGAACACTGAAGCTTCCTTT. This gives the protein CASRDRETNTEASF.

This chain links TRBV5-1 with TRBJ1-4, with TRBD1 matching over 11 bases. Germline assignment: CDR1 SGHRS and CDR2 YFSETQ. The CDR3 totals 14 residues. V dropped 5 bases and J dropped 7; count of bases not matched to a gene: 4. The CDR3 region has the DNA TGCGCCAGCAGTTGGACAGGGGGCGGTGAAAAACTGTTTTTT. Translating gives CASSWTGGGEKLFF.

The chain carries TRBV5-1 and TRBJ2-7; no clear D gene. Deletions cut 0 bases from V and 6 bases from J, with 7 bases between. Germline CDR1 and CDR2: SGHRS and YFSETQ. This CDR3 is 12 amino acids long. The CDR3 DNA reads TGCGCCAGCAGCTTGGTAGGTGGCGAGCAGTACTTC. As protein: CASSLVGGEQYF.

This clonotype was detected ten times or more. The chain uses TRBV11-2 and TRBJ2-5, with 10 bases fitting TRBD2. The CDR3 extends over 15 amino acids. Germline V gene sequence: CDR1 SGHAT, CDR2 FQNNGV. The junction had 8 bases not matched to a gene; V was cut back by 7 bases and J by 3 bases. The CDR3 nucleotides read TGTGCCAGCATTCTTGGGACTAGCGTCAAAGAGACCCAGTACTTC. Translation: CASILGTSVKETQYF.

In this sample, this clonotype turned up many times. The chain carries TRBV4-1 and TRBJ2-1; TRBD2 matches 12 bases. This CDR3 comprises 16 residues. The germline V gene has CDR1 MGHRA and CDR2 YSYEKL. V was pared by 1 base and J by 5 bases, with 3 bases of the junction left unmatched. The DNA of the CDR3 is TGCGCCAGCAGCCAAGCACTAGCGGGAGGAGACAATGAGCAGTTCTTC. It yields the protein CASSQALAGGDNEQFF.

This clonotype was found a few times. The chain recombines TRBV9 with TRBJ2-7, with TRBD2 identical over 14 bases. Germline lookup yields CDR1 SGDLS and CDR2 YYNGEE. V lost 0 bases to trimming and J lost 4 bases; unmatched junction nucleotides: 6. The CDR3 length is 17 residues. CDR3 in DNA: TGTGCCAGCAGCGTAGGGGGGACTAGCGGGAGTAAGTACGAGCAGTACTTC. Its protein is CASSVGGTSGSKYEQYF.

This sequence joins TRBV6-1 and TRBJ1-1, with D tentatively TRBD1 (5 bases). The CDR3 has 15 amino acids. V gave up 7 bases and J gave up 1 base, with 16 bases separating them. Germline V gives CDR1 MNHNS, CDR2 SASEGT. CDR3 bases: TGTGCCAGCACCCCCGGAAGGGGATGGAACACTGAAGCTTTCTTT. This translates into CASTPGRGWNTEAFF.

This clonotype has a count of ten or more. V usage is TRBV6-1 and J usage is TRBJ1-1, with 7 bases aligning to TRBD1. The germline CDR1 and CDR2 sequences are MNHNS and SASEGT. Trimming took 6 bases from V and 5 from J; bases not matched to a gene: 6. The CDR3 has 13 amino acids. The CDR3 protein is CASRPTGSTEAFF. The CDR3 DNA reads as TGTGCCAGCAGACCGACAGGGAGTACTGAAGCTTTCTTT.

V is TRBV6-1 and J is TRBJ2-2, with TRBD1 identical over 7 bases. There are 16 residues in the CDR3. The V and J ends lost 5 bases and 2 bases, in that order; junction bases with no gene match: 8. Germline lookup yields CDR1 MNHNS and CDR2 SASEGT. The CDR3 nucleotides are TGTGCCAGCAGTAATCCGGGACAGTTAAACACCGGGGAGCTGTTTTTT. It specifies CASSNPGQLNTGELFF.